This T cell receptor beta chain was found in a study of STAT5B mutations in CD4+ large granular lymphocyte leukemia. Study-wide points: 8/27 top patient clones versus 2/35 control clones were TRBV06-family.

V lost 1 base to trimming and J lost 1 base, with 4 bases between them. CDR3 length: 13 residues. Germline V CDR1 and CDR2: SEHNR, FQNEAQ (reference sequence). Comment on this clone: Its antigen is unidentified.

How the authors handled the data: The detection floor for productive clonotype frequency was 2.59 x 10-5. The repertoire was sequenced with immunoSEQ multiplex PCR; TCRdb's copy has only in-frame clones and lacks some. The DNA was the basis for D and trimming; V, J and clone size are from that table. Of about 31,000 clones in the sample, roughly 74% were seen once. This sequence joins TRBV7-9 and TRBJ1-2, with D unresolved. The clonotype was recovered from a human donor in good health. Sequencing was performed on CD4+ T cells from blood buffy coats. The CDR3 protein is CASSLDSNYGYTF. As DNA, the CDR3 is TGTGCCAGCAGCTTAGACAGTAACTATGGCTACACCTTC.